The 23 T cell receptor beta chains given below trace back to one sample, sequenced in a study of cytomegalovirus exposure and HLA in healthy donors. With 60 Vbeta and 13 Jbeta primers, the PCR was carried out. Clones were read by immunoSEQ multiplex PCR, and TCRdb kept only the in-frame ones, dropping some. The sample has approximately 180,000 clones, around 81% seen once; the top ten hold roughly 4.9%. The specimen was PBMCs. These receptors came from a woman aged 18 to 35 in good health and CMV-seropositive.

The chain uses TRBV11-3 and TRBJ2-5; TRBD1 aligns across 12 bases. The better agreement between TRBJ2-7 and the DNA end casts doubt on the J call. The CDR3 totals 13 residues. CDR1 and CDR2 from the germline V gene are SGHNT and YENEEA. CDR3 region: CASSRDRGHEQYF. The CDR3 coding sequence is TGTGCCAGCAGCCGGGACAGGGGGCACGAGCAGTACTTC.

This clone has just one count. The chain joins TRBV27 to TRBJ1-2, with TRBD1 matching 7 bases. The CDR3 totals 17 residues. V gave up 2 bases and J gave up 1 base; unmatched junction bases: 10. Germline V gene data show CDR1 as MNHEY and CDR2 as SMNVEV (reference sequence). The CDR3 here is CASSLRAQGSVNYGYTF. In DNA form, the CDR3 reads TGTGCCAGCAGTTTAAGAGCACAGGGGTCGGTTAACTATGGCTACACCTTC.

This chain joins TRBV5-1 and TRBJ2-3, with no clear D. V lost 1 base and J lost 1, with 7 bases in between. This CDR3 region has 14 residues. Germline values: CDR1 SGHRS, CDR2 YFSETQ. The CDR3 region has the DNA TGCGCCAGCAGCTTGTTTGGGCGCACAGATACGCAGTATTTT. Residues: CASSLFGRTDTQYF.

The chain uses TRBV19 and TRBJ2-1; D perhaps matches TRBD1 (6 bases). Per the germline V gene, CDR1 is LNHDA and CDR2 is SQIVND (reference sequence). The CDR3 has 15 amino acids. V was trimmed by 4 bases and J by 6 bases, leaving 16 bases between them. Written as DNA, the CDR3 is TGTGCCAGTAGTACACAGGGCGTGTTTAGCAATGAGCAGTTCTTC. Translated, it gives CASSTQGVFSNEQFF.

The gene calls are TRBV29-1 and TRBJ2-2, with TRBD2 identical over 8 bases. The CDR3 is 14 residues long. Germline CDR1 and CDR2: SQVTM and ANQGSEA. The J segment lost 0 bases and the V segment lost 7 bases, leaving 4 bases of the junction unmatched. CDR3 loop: CSARGGSNTGELFF. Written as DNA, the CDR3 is TGCAGCGCCCGGGGGGGCTCGAACACCGGGGAGCTGTTTTTT.

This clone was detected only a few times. This CDR3 is CASSQVPGLRGYTF. As DNA, the CDR3 is TGTGCCAGCAGCCAAGTACCAGGTCTCCGTGGCTACACCTTC. The rearrangement links TRBV14 to TRBJ1-2; D remains unclear. CDR1 SGHDN and CDR2 FVKESK come from the germline V gene. Trimming shortened V by 1 base and J by 7 bases, and 13 bases separated the two germline ends. CDR3 length equals 14 residues. The whole variable domain, remainder taken from reference TRBV14 and TRBJ1-2, is EAGVTQFPSHSVIEKGQTVTLRCDPISGHDNLYWYRRVMGKEIKFLLHFVKESKQDESGMPNNRFLAERTGGTYSTLKVQPAELEDSGVYFCASSQVPGLRGYTFGSGTRLTVV.

The CDR3 loop reads CASSYSSSNQPQHF. The CDR3 bases are TGTGCCAGCAGTTACTCGAGTAGCAATCAGCCCCAGCATTTT. V is TRBV6-5 and J is TRBJ1-5; D unclear. The germline V gene encodes CDR1 MNHEY and CDR2 SVGAGI. V was cut by 0 bases and J by 0 bases, with 3 bases left in between. CDR3 length equals 14 residues.

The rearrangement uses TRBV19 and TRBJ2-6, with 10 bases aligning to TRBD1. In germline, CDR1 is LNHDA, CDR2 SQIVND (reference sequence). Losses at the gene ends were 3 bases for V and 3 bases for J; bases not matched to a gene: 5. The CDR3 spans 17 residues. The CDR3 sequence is CASSIRTGGIGANVLTF. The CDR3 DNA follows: TGTGCCAGTAGTATTCGGACAGGGGGGATTGGGGCCAACGTCCTGACTTTC.

In DNA form, the CDR3 reads TGTGCCAGCAGCTGGGGGACAGGGGAACAGACCCAGTACTTC. Protein product: CASSWGTGEQTQYF. V gene TRBV5-6 combines with J gene TRBJ2-5; 10 nucleotides agree with TRBD1. Germline loops: CDR1 SGHDT, CDR2 YYEEEE. This CDR3 spans 14 amino acids. V shed 3 bases and J 6 bases; nucleotides not matched to a gene: 5. Full variable domain (rest looked up from reference TRBV5-6 and TRBJ2-5): DAGVTQSPTHLIKTRGQQVTLRCSPKSGHDTVSWYQQALGQGPQFIFQYYEEEERQRGNFPDRFSGHQFPNYSSELNVNALLLGDSALYLCASSWGTGEQTQYFGPGTRLLVL.

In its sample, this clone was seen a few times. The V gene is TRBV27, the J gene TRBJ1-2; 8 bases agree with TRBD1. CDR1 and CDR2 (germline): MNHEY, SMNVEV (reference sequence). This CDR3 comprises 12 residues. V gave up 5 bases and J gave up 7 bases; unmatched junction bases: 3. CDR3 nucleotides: TGTGCCAGCAGTACAGGGGGAAGTGGCTACACCTTC. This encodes CASSTGGSGYTF.

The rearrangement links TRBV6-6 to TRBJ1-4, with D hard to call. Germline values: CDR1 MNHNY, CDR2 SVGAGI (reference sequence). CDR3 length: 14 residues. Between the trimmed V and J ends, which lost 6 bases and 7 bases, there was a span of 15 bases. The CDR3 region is CASSQLATAEKLFF. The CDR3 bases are TGTGCCAGCAGCCAACTAGCCACAGCTGAAAAACTGTTTTTT.

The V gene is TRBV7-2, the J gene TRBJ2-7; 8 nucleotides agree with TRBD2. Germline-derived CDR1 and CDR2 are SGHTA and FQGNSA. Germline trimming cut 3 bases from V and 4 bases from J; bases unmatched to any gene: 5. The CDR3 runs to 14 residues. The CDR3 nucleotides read TGTGCCAGCAGCTTCGCTAGCGGGCCGTACGAGCAGTACTTC. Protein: CASSFASGPYEQYF. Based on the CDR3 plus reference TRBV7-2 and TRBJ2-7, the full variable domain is GAGVSQSPSNKVTEKGKDVELRCDPISGHTALYWYRQSLGQGLEFLIYFQGNSAPDKSGLPSDRFSAERTGGSVSTLTIQRTQQEDSAVYLCASSFASGPYEQYFGPGTRLTVT.

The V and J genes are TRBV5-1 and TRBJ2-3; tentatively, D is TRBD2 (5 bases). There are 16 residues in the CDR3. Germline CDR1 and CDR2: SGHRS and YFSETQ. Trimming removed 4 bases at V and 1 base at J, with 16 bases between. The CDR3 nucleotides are TGCGCCAGCAGCCTGTTTGGAGGTGATGGCACAGATACGCAGTATTTT. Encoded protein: CASSLFGGDGTDTQYF.

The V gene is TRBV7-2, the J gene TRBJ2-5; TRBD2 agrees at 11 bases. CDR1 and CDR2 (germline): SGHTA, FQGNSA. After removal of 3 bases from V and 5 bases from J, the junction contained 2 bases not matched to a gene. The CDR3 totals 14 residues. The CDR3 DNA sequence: TGTGCCAGCAGCTTTAGCGGGGGGGTTGAGACCCAGTACTTC. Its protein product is CASSFSGGVETQYF.

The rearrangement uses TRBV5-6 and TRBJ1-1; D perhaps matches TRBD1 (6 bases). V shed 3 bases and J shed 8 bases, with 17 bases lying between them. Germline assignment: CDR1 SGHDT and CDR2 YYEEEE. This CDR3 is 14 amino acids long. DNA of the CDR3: TGTGCCAGCAGCTCCGGGGGGCGGTGGGCCGAAGCTTTCTTT. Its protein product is CASSSGGRWAEAFF.

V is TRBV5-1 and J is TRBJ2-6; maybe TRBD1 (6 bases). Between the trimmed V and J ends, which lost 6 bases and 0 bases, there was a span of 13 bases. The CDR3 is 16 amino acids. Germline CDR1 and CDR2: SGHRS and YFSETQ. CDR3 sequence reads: CASIDRRSSGANVLTF. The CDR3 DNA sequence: TGCGCCAGCATAGACAGGAGAAGCTCTGGGGCCAACGTCCTGACTTTC.

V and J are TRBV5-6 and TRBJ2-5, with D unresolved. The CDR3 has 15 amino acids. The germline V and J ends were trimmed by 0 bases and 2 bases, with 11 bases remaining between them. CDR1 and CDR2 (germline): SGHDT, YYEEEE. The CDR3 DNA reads TGTGCCAGCAGCTTGGAACAGCAAATACAAGAGACCCAGTACTTC. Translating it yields CASSLEQQIQETQYF.

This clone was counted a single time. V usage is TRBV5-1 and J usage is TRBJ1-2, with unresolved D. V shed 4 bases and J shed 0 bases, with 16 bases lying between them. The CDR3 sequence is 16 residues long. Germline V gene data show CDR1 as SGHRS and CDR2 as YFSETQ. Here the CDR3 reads CASSPGSKPANYGYTF. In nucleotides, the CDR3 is TGCGCCAGCAGCCCCGGGTCGAAACCCGCTAACTATGGCTACACCTTC. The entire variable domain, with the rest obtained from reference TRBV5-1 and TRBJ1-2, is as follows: KAGVTQTPRYLIKTRGQQVTLSCSPISGHRSVSWYQQTPGQGLQFLFEYFSETQRNKGNFPGRFSGRQFSNSRSEMNVSTLELGDSALYLCASSPGSKPANYGYTFGSGTRLTVV.

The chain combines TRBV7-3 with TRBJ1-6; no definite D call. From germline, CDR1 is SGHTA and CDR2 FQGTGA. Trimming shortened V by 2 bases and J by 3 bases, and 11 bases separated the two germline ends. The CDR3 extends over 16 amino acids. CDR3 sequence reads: CASSLGPGRYNSPLHF. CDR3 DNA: TGTGCCAGCAGCTTAGGGCCAGGCCGCTATAATTCACCCCTCCACTTT.

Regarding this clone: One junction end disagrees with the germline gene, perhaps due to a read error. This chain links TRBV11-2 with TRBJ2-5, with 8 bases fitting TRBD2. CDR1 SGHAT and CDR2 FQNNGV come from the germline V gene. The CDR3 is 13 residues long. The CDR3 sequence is CASRLAAQGTQYF. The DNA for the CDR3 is TGTGCCAGCAGACTAGCGGCTCAAGGGACCCAGTACTTC.

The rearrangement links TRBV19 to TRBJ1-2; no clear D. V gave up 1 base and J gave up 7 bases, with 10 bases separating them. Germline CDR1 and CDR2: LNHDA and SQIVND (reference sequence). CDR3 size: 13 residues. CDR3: CASSIVSGFGYTF. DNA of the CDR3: TGTGCCAGTAGTATAGTATCCGGGTTTGGCTACACCTTC.

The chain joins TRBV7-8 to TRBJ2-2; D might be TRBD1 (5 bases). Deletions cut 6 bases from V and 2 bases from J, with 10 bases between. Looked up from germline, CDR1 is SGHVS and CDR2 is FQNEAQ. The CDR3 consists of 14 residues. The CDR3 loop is CASRSRGNTGELFF. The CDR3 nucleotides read TGTGCCAGCAGATCTAGGGGTAACACCGGGGAGCTGTTTTTT. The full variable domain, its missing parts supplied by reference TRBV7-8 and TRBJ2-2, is GAGVSQSPRYKVAKRGQDVALRCDPISGHVSLFWYQQALGQGPEFLTYFQNEAQLDKSGLPSDRFFAERPEGSVSTLKIQRTQQEDSAVYLCASRSRGNTGELFFGEGSRLTVL.

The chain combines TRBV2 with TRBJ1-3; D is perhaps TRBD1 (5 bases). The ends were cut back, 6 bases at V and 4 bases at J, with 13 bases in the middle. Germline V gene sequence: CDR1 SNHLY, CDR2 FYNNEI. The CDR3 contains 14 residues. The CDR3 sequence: CASRLGGVGNTIYF. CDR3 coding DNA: TGTGCCAGCAGGCTCGGGGGAGTAGGAAACACCATATATTTT.